This TCR beta chain was recovered during a study of blood T cell repertoires in COVID-19. Study-level information: The United States, Italy and Spain supplied acute and convalescent COVID-19 samples. PBMCs, B-cell-depleted T cells, or T cells provided the cDNA or gDNA that made up the material.

The V end lost 4 bases, the J end lost 3 bases, and 22 bases lay between the germline ends. The CDR3 has 16 residues. In germline, CDR1 is SQVTM, CDR2 ANQGSEA. Methods used by the authors: Counts of nucleated cells, estimated from reference gene primer amplification, were obtained. This table comes from immunoSEQ multiplex PCR, and its TCRdb copy is limited to in-frame clones, with some not included. V, J and clone size are taken as reported in that table, and D and trimming were inferred from the DNA itself. In the table there are under 200,000 clones, 80% to 90% of which are singletons. Sequencing input: peripheral blood. The J gene is TRBJ2-7, the V gene TRBV29-1, with D maybe TRBD1 (5 bases). This receptor was taken from a man between 65 and 80 years old with active or convalescent COVID-19. The CDR3 region has the DNA TGCAGCGTTGGATCGGCAGGGTCAGGGCTTGACTACGAGCAGTACTTC. This sequence encodes CSVGSAGSGLDYEQYF.